These 12 T cell receptor beta chains share one sample of origin, sequenced in a study of tissue T cells after allogeneic stem cell transplantation. Here immunoSEQ multiplex PCR was the method, and the copy in TCRdb shows in-frame clones only, minus some. This table holds roughly 3,000 clones, 52% found once. This sample's time point: mouse harvest day 7 after allogeneic transplant. Each mouse received 10^7 T-cell-depleted marrow cells plus 10^6 splenic CD5+ T cells by tail vein. The sequenced material came from spleen. Receptors originate from a female BALB/c mouse given C57BL/6 T cells with graft-versus-host disease after an allogeneic hematopoietic cell transplant.

For this clone: Here the gene names and germline are mouse. The CDR3 end lies 1 residue beyond the end of the read and is filled in from the germline J gene. The chain carries TRBV2 and TRBJ2-7, with 14 bases matching TRBD2. The trim removed 3 bases at V and 6 bases at J, leaving 7 bases unmatched. The CDR3 is 16 amino acids. The germline V gene has CDR1 LGHNA and CDR2 YSYQKL. The chain's CDR3 is CASSQPGTGGAREQYF. The part of the CDR3 DNA that was read is TGTGCCAGCAGCCAGCCAGGGACTGGGGGGGCGCGTGAACAGTAC.

Note on this clone: Gene names and germline match the mouse. The read finishes 1 residue shy of the CDR3 end, and the germline J gene is used to complete it. The gene calls are TRBV15 and TRBJ2-7; tentative D call: TRBD2 (6 bases). The CDR3 totals 13 residues. Germline V gene data show CDR1 as SGHND and CDR2 as FRSKSL. V was clipped by 0 bases and J by 4 bases, with 7 bases between them. The sequenced part of the CDR3 DNA is TGTGCCAGCAGTTTAGCTGGGGGTTATGAACAGTAC. This encodes CASSLAGGYEQY. Given in full, the CDR3 is CASSLAGGYEQYF. Using reference TRBV15 and TRBJ2-7 for the parts outside the CDR3, the full variable domain is DAGVTQTPRHEVAEKGQTIILKCEPVSGHNDLFWYRQTKIQGLELLSYFRSKSLMEDGGAFKDRFKAEMLNSSFSTLKIQPTEPKDSAVYLCASSLAGGYEQYFGPGTRLTVL.

This clone is a singleton in its sample. Gene labels here are mouse ones. From the germline J gene comes the end of the CDR3, since the read stops 1 residue before it. This chain uses TRBV16 with TRBJ1-6, with TRBD1 identical over 7 bases. TRBJ1-6 is annotated as an ORF whose role is uncertain. The CDR3 consists of 16 residues. Germline V gene data show CDR1 as SGHSA and CDR2 as FRNQAP. The V and J ends lost 5 bases and 0 bases, in that order; junction bases with no gene match: 4. The chain's CDR3 is CASSHGTASYNSPLYF. The CDR3 bases that were read are TGTGCAAGCAGCCACGGGACAGCTTCCTATAATTCGCCCCTCTAC.

With regard to this clone: Gene names are the mouse ones. The sequence runs out 1 residue before the end of the CDR3; the remainder is reconstructed from the germline J gene. The chain is built from TRBV16 and TRBJ1-1; D may be TRBD1 (5 bases). This CDR3 has 14 residues. Trimming cost V 1 base and J 1 base, with 7 bases left between them. Germline V gene data show CDR1 as SGHSA and CDR2 as FRNQAP. CDR3 DNA (partial): TGTGCAAGCAGCTTAGTGGGGGGAAACACAGAAGTCTTC. Protein: CASSLVGGNTEVF. The CDR3 reads in full as CASSLVGGNTEVFF.

To note about this clone: Gene labels here are mouse ones. The CDR3 goes on 1 residue after the read ends, and that part is filled in from the germline J gene. The chain links TRBV13-1 to TRBJ2-3, with 7 bases lining up with TRBD2. Germline lookup yields CDR1 NSHNY and CDR2 SYGAGN. J was trimmed by 2 bases and V by 2 bases; bases with no gene match: 5. This CDR3 has 15 amino acids. The DNA read from the CDR3 is TGTGCCAGCAGTGACTGGGGGAGGGTTGCAGAAACGCTGTAT. Amino acid sequence: CASSDWGRVAETLY. The whole CDR3 region reads CASSDWGRVAETLYF.

With respect to this clone: The genes are named according to mouse. Coverage ceases 1 residue before the CDR3 finishes, and the germline J gene fills in the end. The chain couples TRBV16 to TRBJ1-1; a weak D match, TRBD1 (5 bases). The CDR3 length is 14 residues. Germline loops: CDR1 SGHSA, CDR2 FRNQAP. The V gene lost 5 bases and the J gene lost 0 bases, with 10 bases spanning the gap. The CDR3 loop is CASSRDGANTEVFF. The part of the CDR3 DNA that was read is TGTGCAAGCAGCCGGGACGGTGCAAACACAGAAGTCTTC.

This clone has more than one count but fewer than ten. Gene names denote mouse genes. The CDR3 here is CASGMGQYEQYF. The CDR3 DNA, read in part, is TGTGCCAGCGGTATGGGCCAGTATGAACAGTAC. This chain uses TRBV13-2 with TRBJ2-7; no clear D gene. The sequenced fragment ends 1 residue before the CDR3 boundary, so the rest is inferred from the germline J gene. This CDR3 comprises 12 residues. Trimming took off 4 bases at V and 4 bases at J, with 9 bases between the two ends. In germline, CDR1 is NNHNN, CDR2 SYGAGS (reference sequence).

On this clone itself: Here the gene names and germline are mouse. The sequenced part of the CDR3 DNA is TGTGCCAGCAGTCTGGACAATTCCTATAATTCGCCCCTCTAC. It specifies CASSLDNSYNSPLY. The whole CDR3 reads CASSLDNSYNSPLYF. The rearrangement uses TRBV26 and TRBJ1-6; the D is unclear. The read ends 1 residue before the CDR3 terminus; that terminus is restored from the germline J gene. TRBJ1-6 is sorted into the ORF group, with uncertain function. Germline loops: CDR1 KGHPV, CDR2 FQNQEV (reference sequence). V lost 2 bases to trimming and J lost 0 bases, with 5 bases between them. This CDR3 contains 15 residues.

This clone has a single count. Gene and germline names: mouse. Read data end 1 residue before the CDR3 end; the end is taken from the germline J gene. The rearrangement uses TRBV26 and TRBJ2-2; the match to TRBD1 covers 7 bases. The V and J ends lost 4 bases and 2 bases, in that order; junction bases with no gene match: 4. CDR1 is KGHPV and CDR2 is FQNQEV in the germline V gene (reference sequence). This CDR3 has 15 amino acids. CDR3 bases read: TGTGCCAGCAGTCACAGGGGAGAGAACACCGGGCAGCTCTAC. Translation gives CASSHRGENTGQLY. From start to end, the CDR3 is CASSHRGENTGQLYF.

Comments on this clone: The gene names given are mouse names. Coverage ceases 1 residue before the CDR3 finishes, and the germline J gene fills in the end. V and J are TRBV3 and TRBJ2-4; D assignment may be TRBD1 or TRBD2 (6 bases each). Germline lookup yields CDR1 SNHLY and CDR2 FYNGKV (reference sequence). CDR3 length: 14 residues. Trimming took 2 bases from V and 3 from J, leaving 9 bases between them. CDR3 DNA (partial): TGTGCCAGCAGCTTAAACGGGGGCCAAAACACCTTGTAC. Its protein is CASSLNGGQNTLY. The entire CDR3 protein reads CASSLNGGQNTLYF.

To note about this clone: Germline and genes: mouse. The read ends 1 residue shy of where the CDR3 ends; the end is completed using the germline J gene. The chain has TRBV13-2 and TRBJ1-3, with D maybe TRBD1 (5 bases). The V end was cut by 4 bases, the J end by 0 bases, with 8 bases between. The CDR3 loop spans 14 amino acids. CDR1 and CDR2 (germline): NNHNN, SYGAGS (reference sequence). Incomplete CDR3 DNA: TGTGCCAGCGGTCCGACAGATTCTGGAAATACGCTCTAT. It encodes CASGPTDSGNTLY. The entire CDR3 protein is CASGPTDSGNTLYF.

A word on this clone: The genes are named according to mouse. The read ends 1 residue before the CDR3 terminus; that terminus is restored from the germline J gene. The V call is TRBV26, the J call TRBJ1-4; TRBD1 aligns across 7 bases. The CDR3 spans 16 residues. V lost 0 bases to trimming and J lost 8 bases; unmatched junction nucleotides: 9. The germline gives CDR1 KGHPV, CDR2 FQNQEV (reference sequence). This CDR3 is CASSLSTGQPRERLFF. CDR3 DNA (partial): TGTGCCAGCAGTCTGTCGACGGGACAGCCAAGGGAAAGATTATTT. The whole variable domain, remainder taken from reference TRBV26 and TRBJ1-4, is NSKVIQTPRYLVKGQGQKAKMRCIPEKGHPVVFWYQQNKNNEFKFLINFQNQEVLQQIDMTEKRFSAECPSNSPCSLEIQSSEAGDSALYLCASSLSTGQPRERLFFGHGTKLSVL.